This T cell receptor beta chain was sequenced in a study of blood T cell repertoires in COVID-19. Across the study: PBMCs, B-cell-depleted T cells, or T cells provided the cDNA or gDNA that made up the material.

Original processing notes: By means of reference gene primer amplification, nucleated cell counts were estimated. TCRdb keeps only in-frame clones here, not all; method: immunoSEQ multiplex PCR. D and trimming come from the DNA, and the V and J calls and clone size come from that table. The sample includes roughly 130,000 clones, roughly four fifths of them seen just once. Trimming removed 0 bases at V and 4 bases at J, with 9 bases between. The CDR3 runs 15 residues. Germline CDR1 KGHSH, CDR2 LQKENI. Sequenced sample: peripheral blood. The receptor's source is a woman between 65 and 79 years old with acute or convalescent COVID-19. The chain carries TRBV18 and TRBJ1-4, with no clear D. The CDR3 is CASSPPIRHNEKLFF. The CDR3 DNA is TGTGCCAGCTCACCACCTATCCGACATAATGAAAAACTGTTTTTT.